This TCR beta chain was recorded in a study of blood T cell repertoires in COVID-19. The overall study: Both acute and convalescent COVID-19 samples were obtained from the United States, Italy and Spain. The cDNA or gDNA used as material had been derived from T cells, B-cell-depleted T cells, or PBMCs.

V was pared by 1 base and J by 3 bases, with 7 bases of the junction left unmatched. The CDR3 consists of 16 residues. Germline assignment: CDR1 SEHNR and CDR2 FQNEAQ (reference sequence). In the study's own analysis: Reference gene primer amplification in the assay estimated nucleated cell counts. Sequenced by immunoSEQ multiplex PCR; TCRdb stores in-frame clones only, minus some. V and J calls and clone size follow that table, whereas D and trimming were derived from the DNA. The sample lists approximately 350,000 clones; about 90% were seen once. V gene TRBV7-9 combines with J gene TRBJ1-2, with 8 bases lining up with TRBD1. Sequences were obtained from peripheral blood. This TCR was recovered from a woman in her late teens or twenties who had recovered from COVID-19. The CDR3 sequence is CASSLGGQGADYGYTF. CDR3 bases: TGTGCCAGCAGCTTAGGAGGACAGGGAGCTGACTATGGCTACACCTTC.